Below, 32 T cell receptor beta chains from the same sample are listed, as sequenced in a study of cytomegalovirus exposure and HLA in healthy donors. The PCR was carried out with 60 Vbeta primers and 13 Jbeta primers. Method: immunoSEQ multiplex PCR; TCRdb's copy keeps in-frame clones and lacks some. The repertoire includes 95,000 to 150,000 clones, over 60% of them detected once, and about 8.1% sits in the top ten. The sample comprised PBMCs. The receptors come from a woman between 40 and 50 years old in good health and CMV-seropositive.

The genes are TRBV10-3 and TRBJ2-7; 11 nucleotides agree with TRBD2. The CDR3 runs to 12 residues. Germline V lookup: CDR1 ENHRY, CDR2 SYGVKD. Trimming cost V 10 bases and J 6 bases; bases outside gene matches: 5. The CDR3 reads CATTSGVSEQYF. The CDR3 region has the DNA TGTGCCACGACTAGCGGGGTGAGCGAGCAGTACTTC.

This rearrangement joins TRBV6-4 to TRBJ2-3; weak D call: TRBD2 (5 bases). This CDR3 is 16 amino acids long. The V and J ends lost 3 bases and 2 bases respectively, with 15 bases between them. Germline CDR1 is MRHNA and CDR2 is SNTAGT. CDR3: CASSESPGGSTDTQYF. CDR3 nucleotides: TGTGCCAGCAGTGAATCCCCCGGAGGCTCCACAGATACGCAGTATTTT.

This chain joins TRBV5-6 and TRBJ1-4; 7 positions match TRBD1. CDR3 length: 14 amino acids. The V gene end was trimmed by 3 bases and the J gene end by 8 bases; junction bases not matched to a gene: 7. Per the germline V gene, CDR1 is SGHDT and CDR2 is YYEEEE. The CDR3 region has the DNA TGTGCCAGCAGCTGGGGACAGATAAGAGAAAAACTGTTTTTT. It encodes CASSWGQIREKLFF.

This rearrangement joins TRBV5-1 to TRBJ1-2; 7 positions match TRBD1. The CDR3 extends over 14 amino acids. Looked up from germline, CDR1 is SGHRS and CDR2 is YFSETQ. Trimming removed 0 bases from V and 6 bases from J; junction bases left unmatched: 5. CDR3 sequence (DNA): TGCGCCAGCAGCTTGGAAGGGGGCGGTAATGGCTACACCTTC. Residues: CASSLEGGGNGYTF. Using reference TRBV5-1 and TRBJ1-2 for the parts outside the CDR3, the full variable domain is KAGVTQTPRYLIKTRGQQVTLSCSPISGHRSVSWYQQTPGQGLQFLFEYFSETQRNKGNFPGRFSGRQFSNSRSEMNVSTLELGDSALYLCASSLEGGGNGYTFGSGTRLTVV.

CDR3 nucleotide sequence: TGTGCCAGCAATCTGGACAGGGGGCACGAGCAGTACTTC. Translated, it gives CASNLDRGHEQYF. The chain employs TRBV28 and TRBJ2-7; 11 nucleotides align to TRBD1. The germline gives CDR1 MDHEN, CDR2 SYDVKM. The V and J ends lost 7 bases and 5 bases, in that order; junction bases with no gene match: 4. The CDR3 covers 13 residues.

There are a few counts of this clone. The rearrangement links TRBV10-2 to TRBJ1-1; D unclear. V dropped 4 bases and J dropped 1 base, with 10 bases sitting between them. CDR1 and CDR2 from the germline V gene are WSHSY and SAAADI. The CDR3 spans 14 residues. The CDR3 DNA sequence: TGCGCCAGCAGTGGAACAGACCCGAACACTGAAGCTTTCTTT. Its translation: CASSGTDPNTEAFF.

The rearrangement uses TRBV7-3 and TRBJ2-2; TRBD2 might be the D (6 bases). Trimming pared 5 bases from V and 7 bases from J, leaving 14 bases between. Germline CDR1 reads SGHTA; CDR2 reads FQGTGA. The CDR3 is 14 residues long. The CDR3: CASSLTVGGGELFF. The CDR3 coding sequence is TGTGCCAGCAGCCTGACAGTGGGGGGCGGGGAGCTGTTTTTT.

The chain links TRBV10-3 to TRBJ2-1, with 8 bases that match TRBD2. Unmatched junction bases numbered 9, after V lost 2 bases and J lost 6 bases. The CDR3 extends over 16 amino acids. The germline V gene encodes CDR1 ENHRY and CDR2 SYGVKD. CDR3 nucleotides: TGTGCCATCAGTGAGCCCGGGACTAGTGGTGTCAATGAGCAGTTCTTC. It is translated as CAISEPGTSGVNEQFF.

This rearrangement joins TRBV19 to TRBJ2-3, with 9 positions matching TRBD2. The J segment lost 7 bases and the V segment lost 5 bases, leaving 22 bases of the junction unmatched. Germline V gene data show CDR1 as LNHDA and CDR2 as SQIVND (reference sequence). This CDR3 has 19 residues. The CDR3 region is CASSSRLPPWLAGLNTQYF. The DNA for the CDR3 is TGTGCCAGTAGTTCCAGATTACCCCCGTGGCTAGCGGGGCTAAATACGCAGTATTTT.

The V and J genes are TRBV29-1 and TRBJ2-7; D may be TRBD1 (7 bases). Germline V lookup: CDR1 SQVTM, CDR2 ANQGSEA. With 7 bases removed from V and 0 bases from J, the gap between germline ends came to 10 bases. The CDR3 loop spans 12 amino acids. CDR3 amino acids: CSGGDSSYEQYF. The CDR3 DNA follows: TGCAGCGGGGGGGACAGCTCCTACGAGCAGTACTTC.

The chain joins TRBV7-9 to TRBJ2-7; the match to TRBD2 covers 12 bases. V shed 5 bases and J 3 bases; nucleotides not matched to a gene: 5. The CDR3 has 15 amino acids. CDR1 is SEHNR and CDR2 is FQNEAQ in the germline V gene (reference sequence). CDR3 loop: CASSRLAGEFYEQYF. The CDR3 nucleotides are TGTGCCAGCAGCCGACTAGCGGGGGAATTCTACGAGCAGTACTTC.

This chain links TRBV28 with TRBJ2-2, with 12 bases identical to TRBD1. Losses at the gene ends were 4 bases for V and 3 bases for J; bases not matched to a gene: 9. Germline V gene data show CDR1 as MDHEN and CDR2 as SYDVKM. This CDR3 is 18 amino acids long. CDR3 nucleotides: TGTGCCAGCAGTTCCGGGGCCCGGGACAGGGGGCACACCGGGGAGCTGTTTTTT. This translates into CASSSGARDRGHTGELFF.

This clone was picked up a small number of times. The chain joins TRBV14 to TRBJ1-3; a weak D match, TRBD1 (6 bases). The germline V and J ends were trimmed by 4 bases and 7 bases, with 17 bases remaining between them. The CDR3 has 15 residues. Germline V gives CDR1 SGHDN, CDR2 FVKESK. The CDR3 DNA reads TGTGCCAGCAGCCCCCTGGGAGGGACACGGAACACCATATATTTT. Amino acids: CASSPLGGTRNTIYF.

The V and J genes are TRBV6-5 and TRBJ1-2; D gene uncertain. The germline V gene has CDR1 MNHEY and CDR2 SVGAGI. The V and J ends lost 0 bases and 3 bases respectively, with 8 bases between them. CDR3 length: 14 amino acids. CDR3 sequence (DNA): TGTGCCAGCAGTTACTCGATCAGCGACTATGGCTACACCTTC. This gives the protein CASSYSISDYGYTF.

The chain is built from TRBV28 and TRBJ2-1; 7 nucleotides align to TRBD2. V trimming: 1 base; J trimming: 3 bases; junction bases outside the gene matches: 3. Germline CDR1 and CDR2: MDHEN and SYDVKM. The CDR3 runs 15 residues. The CDR3 coding sequence is TGTGCCAGCAGTTTATTGGGCGGGAGCTACAATGAGCAGTTCTTC. This translates into CASSLLGGSYNEQFF.

To note about this clone: At the DNA level, this CDR3 is encoded by other sequences in the same sample as well. V and J are TRBV6-5 and TRBJ2-2; 8 bases are a match to TRBD2. The CDR3 sequence is 14 residues long. The germline CDR1 and CDR2 sequences are MNHEY and SVGAGI. V shed 6 bases and J 4 bases; nucleotides not matched to a gene: 4. The CDR3 DNA is TGTGCCAGCAGGAGGACTAGCAGCACCGGGGAGCTGTTTTTT. Translated: CASRRTSSTGELFF.

The rearrangement uses TRBV27 and TRBJ2-7; TRBD2 matches 13 bases. The ends lost 4 bases at V and 6 bases at J; junction bases unmatched: 9. Germline CDR1 reads MNHEY; CDR2 reads SMNVEV (reference sequence). The CDR3 consists of 16 residues. This CDR3 reads CASSWSWTSGSTEQYF. CDR3 bases: TGTGCCAGCAGTTGGTCATGGACTAGCGGGAGCACCGAGCAGTACTTC.

The V call is TRBV18, the J call TRBJ2-5; 9 nucleotides match TRBD1. Germline CDR1 reads KGHSH; CDR2 reads LQKENI. The CDR3 covers 14 residues. V was pared by 6 bases and J by 3 bases, with 5 bases of the junction left unmatched. CDR3 loop: CASSPRDREETQYF. Written as DNA, the CDR3 is TGTGCCAGCTCGCCCCGGGACAGGGAAGAGACCCAGTACTTC.

The chain recombines TRBV2 with TRBJ1-6, with 8 bases aligning to TRBD1. The CDR3 length is 15 residues. Germline V gene data show CDR1 as SNHLY and CDR2 as FYNNEI. The ends lost 2 bases at V and 8 bases at J; junction bases unmatched: 5. This CDR3 reads CASSEQGAGDSPLHF. DNA for the CDR3: TGTGCCAGCAGTGAACAGGGGGCGGGTGATTCACCCCTCCACTTT.

The chain couples TRBV5-1 to TRBJ1-5; tentatively, D is TRBD1 (6 bases). Trimming took off 4 bases at V and 5 bases at J, with 10 bases between the two ends. CDR1 is SGHRS, CDR2 YFSETQ, per germline. CDR3 length equals 13 residues. The CDR3 loop is CASSEQGDQPQHF. The CDR3 DNA reads TGCGCCAGCAGCGAACAGGGAGATCAGCCCCAGCATTTT. Combining the CDR3 with reference TRBV5-1 and TRBJ1-5 gives the whole variable domain KAGVTQTPRYLIKTRGQQVTLSCSPISGHRSVSWYQQTPGQGLQFLFEYFSETQRNKGNFPGRFSGRQFSNSRSEMNVSTLELGDSALYLCASSEQGDQPQHFGDGTRLSIL.

V gene TRBV2 combines with J gene TRBJ1-1; D not resolved. CDR3 length equals 14 residues. The germline V gene encodes CDR1 SNHLY and CDR2 FYNNEI. The V gene lost 5 bases and the J gene lost 0 bases, with 10 bases spanning the gap. Here the CDR3 reads CASSSMGMNTEAFF. CDR3 nucleotides: TGTGCCAGCAGTTCCATGGGCATGAACACTGAAGCTTTCTTT.

The rearrangement uses TRBV30 and TRBJ1-3; D gene ambiguous. The CDR3 totals 15 residues. Deletions cut 7 bases from V and 8 bases from J, with 24 bases between. From germline, CDR1 is GTSNPN and CDR2 SVGIG (reference sequence). The DNA of the CDR3 is TGTGCCTCGGTCCCCAGCCGGGGATCCGGGCACACCATATATTTT. This gives the protein CASVPSRGSGHTIYF.

This clone was observed a handful of times. The rearrangement joins TRBV28 to TRBJ2-3; D possibly corresponds to TRBD1 (6 bases). Per germline, CDR1 MDHEN and CDR2 SYDVKM. V lost 6 bases to trimming and J lost 6 bases, with 10 bases between them. This CDR3 is 12 amino acids long. CDR3 sequence: CASSDQGDTQYF. In DNA, the CDR3 is TGTGCCAGCAGCGATCAGGGGGATACGCAGTATTTT.

In DNA form, the CDR3 reads TGCACCAGCAGTTACCCCGTGGCAGGTCTACTTGGCTACACCTTC. It translates to CTSSYPVAGLLGYTF. The chain employs TRBV1 and TRBJ1-2; the table's D gene call, TRBD1, was not cross checked with the DNA. TRBV1 is a pseudogene. The CDR3 sequence is 15 residues long.

The V gene is TRBV28, the J gene TRBJ2-7, with 10 bases fitting TRBD2. The CDR3 has 18 amino acids. CDR1 is MDHEN and CDR2 is SYDVKM in the germline V gene. J gave up 0 bases and V 7 bases, and 15 bases lay outside the gene matches. The CDR3 bases are TGTGCCAGCATCCCCCCAGGGGCTAGCGGGAGATTCTCCTACGAGCAGTACTTC. This sequence encodes CASIPPGASGRFSYEQYF.

This chain connects TRBV6-6 to TRBJ2-7; perhaps TRBD2 as D (6 bases). CDR1 and CDR2 from the germline V gene are MNHNY and SVGAGI (reference sequence). This CDR3 has 15 amino acids. V lost 4 bases to trimming and J lost 4 bases, with 17 bases between them. The CDR3 DNA reads TGTGCCAGCAGTTTCCCGGGAGCCCCCACGTACGAGCAGTACTTC. It encodes CASSFPGAPTYEQYF.

V usage is TRBV19 and J usage is TRBJ1-4, with 12 bases identical to TRBD1. J was trimmed by 8 bases and V by 9 bases; bases with no gene match: 4. Germline V gene data show CDR1 as LNHDA and CDR2 as SQIVND (reference sequence). The CDR3 contains 13 residues. The DNA for the CDR3 is TGTGCCAGCCGGGACAGGGGGCTAGAAAAACTGTTTTTT. Its protein product is CASRDRGLEKLFF.

J is TRBJ2-7 and V is TRBV7-6; D may be TRBD1 (6 bases). V was clipped by 2 bases and J by 1 base, with 12 bases between them. Germline V lookup: CDR1 SGHVS, CDR2 FNYEAQ. This CDR3 has 15 residues. The CDR3 sequence: CASSLRDKLSYEQYF. CDR3 nucleotide sequence: TGTGCCAGCAGCTTAAGGGACAAACTTTCCTACGAGCAGTACTTC.

The chain is built from TRBV5-6 and TRBJ2-1; 10 nucleotides line up with TRBD2. The CDR3 loop spans 16 amino acids. V was clipped by 4 bases and J by 1 base; unmatched bases: 5. Germline-derived CDR1 and CDR2 are SGHDT and YYEEEE. The CDR3 here is CASSPFSGRSYNEQFF. The CDR3 nucleotides are TGTGCCAGCAGCCCGTTTAGCGGGAGGTCCTACAATGAGCAGTTCTTC. The variable domain in full, with the rest retrieved from reference TRBV5-6 and TRBJ2-1, is DAGVTQSPTHLIKTRGQQVTLRCSPKSGHDTVSWYQQALGQGPQFIFQYYEEEERQRGNFPDRFSGHQFPNYSSELNVNALLLGDSALYLCASSPFSGRSYNEQFFGPGTRLTVL.

V and J are TRBV30 and TRBJ2-7; 7 bases align to TRBD1. This CDR3 is built from 14 residues. CDR1 is GTSNPN and CDR2 is SVGIG in the germline V gene (reference sequence). With V trimmed by 6 bases and J by 4 bases, 12 bases remained unmatched. The CDR3 coding sequence is TGTGCCTGCGACAGGGCAGCTAGTAAATACGAGCAGTACTTC. Encoded protein: CACDRAASKYEQYF.

This chain uses TRBV4-1 with TRBJ2-1, with D possibly matching TRBD2 (5 bases). Germline assignment: CDR1 MGHRA and CDR2 YSYEKL. V lost 4 bases, J lost 8 bases, and 15 bases lay in between. The CDR3 length is 14 residues. CDR3: CASSRGASLDEQFF. The CDR3 DNA is TGCGCCAGCAGCCGGGGAGCTTCCCTCGATGAGCAGTTCTTC.

The chain is built from TRBV20-1 and TRBJ2-7, with D maybe TRBD1 (5 bases). The CDR3 has 10 residues. Germline-derived CDR1 and CDR2 are DFQATT and SNEGSKA (reference sequence). Trimming left V 7 bases short and J 6 bases short, with 10 bases between. As DNA, the CDR3 is TGCAGTGGGGGCCGGGCCGAGCAGTACTTC. Translation: CSGGRAEQYF.